This T cell receptor (beta chain) was obtained from a study of blood T cell repertoires in COVID-19. Study at large: Researchers got acute and convalescent COVID-19 samples from the United States, Italy and Spain. In each case, the material was cDNA or gDNA derived from T cells, B-cell-depleted T cells, or PBMCs.

Study processing details: Using reference gene primer amplification, nucleated cell counts were estimated. Libraries were prepared by immunoSEQ multiplex PCR; TCRdb keeps only in-frame clonotypes and omits some of them. V and J calls and clone size are as listed in that table; D and trimming were resolved from the DNA. The sample yields 200,000 to 300,000 clones, around 80% seen once. In its sample, this clone was seen a few times. The origin of this receptor is a human donor in a cohort sampled during active COVID-19. The sample consisted of peripheral blood.

The CDR3 sequence: CALAPGDRNTGELFF. As DNA, the CDR3 is TGTGCCTTGGCTCCAGGGGATCGGAACACCGGGGAGCTGTTTTTT. The chain is built from TRBV10-3 and TRBJ2-2; weak D call: TRBD1 (6 bases). V was shortened by 11 bases and J by 1 base, with 17 bases between the two germline ends. The CDR3 has 15 amino acids. From germline, CDR1 is ENHRY and CDR2 SYGVKD.